These 31 T cell receptor beta chains were all obtained from the same sample, sequenced in a study of T cell changes during pregnancy in multiple sclerosis. Generated by immunoSEQ multiplex PCR, the TCRdb table keeps only in-frame clones and is missing some. The data show about 70,000 clones, roughly 94% seen once. Specimen: peripheral blood, collected in the third trimester of pregnancy. Source of these receptors: a female donor with multiple sclerosis, enrolled in a pregnancy study.

This chain's CDR3 is CAASGWGNTIYF. Written as DNA, the CDR3 is TGTGCCGCCTCGGGATGGGGAAACACCATATATTTT. V usage is TRBV6-1 and J usage is TRBJ1-3; D ambiguous. V shed 11 bases and J shed 4 bases, with 12 bases lying between them. The CDR3 is 12 residues long. CDR1 MNHNS and CDR2 SASEGT come from the germline V gene.

The CDR3 coding sequence is TGTGCCAGCAGCTTAGCGAGGGACAGCCCCTACGAGCAGTACTTC. Translation: CASSLARDSPYEQYF. The chain employs TRBV7-2 and TRBJ2-7; 7 nucleotides agree with TRBD1. CDR1 is SGHTA, CDR2 FQGNSA, per germline. V lost 0 bases, J lost 2 bases, and 4 bases stayed unmatched. The CDR3 totals 15 residues.

The chain uses TRBV5-8 and TRBJ1-2; D ambiguous. Germline V gene sequence: CDR1 SGHTS, CDR2 YDEGEE. The CDR3 is made up of 11 amino acids. The V gene lost 4 bases and the J gene lost 8 bases, with 9 bases spanning the gap. The CDR3 reads CASSLTWGYTF. CDR3 coding DNA: TGTGCCAGCAGCCTTACTTGGGGCTACACCTTC.

The CDR3: CASSQVRGRGADTQYF. The CDR3 DNA reads as TGCGCCAGCAGCCAAGTGAGGGGGCGCGGTGCAGATACGCAGTATTTT. The genes are TRBV4-3 and TRBJ2-3; 7 bases are shared with TRBD1. Germline V gives CDR1 LGHNA, CDR2 YSLEER. CDR3 size: 16 residues. V trimming: 1 base; J trimming: 4 bases; junction bases outside the gene matches: 8.

The rearrangement uses TRBV5-6 and TRBJ1-6; no clear D. In germline, CDR1 is SGHDT, CDR2 YYEEEE. There are 15 residues in the CDR3. V gave up 5 bases and J gave up 7 bases, with 16 bases separating them. The CDR3 DNA reads TGTGCCAGCAGTCGTCAGGAGGCGGAGAATTCACCCCTCCACTTT. It yields the protein CASSRQEAENSPLHF.

V gene TRBV4-3 combines with J gene TRBJ1-2, with D tentatively TRBD1 (6 bases). Looked up from germline, CDR1 is LGHNA and CDR2 is YSLEER. V was clipped by 5 bases and J by 1 base, with 14 bases between them. This CDR3 comprises 15 residues. The CDR3 DNA reads TGCGCCAGCAGCGTCCGGACAGAAGGTAACTATGGCTACACCTTC. Translating gives CASSVRTEGNYGYTF.

This clone has just one count. This CDR3 is CSVKPGQGSEKLFF. The CDR3, as DNA: TGCAGCGTTAAACCGGGACAGGGGTCCGAAAAACTGTTTTTT. This rearrangement joins TRBV29-1 to TRBJ1-4; the match to TRBD1 covers 10 bases. Unmatched junction bases numbered 8, after V lost 5 bases and J lost 8 bases. Per germline, CDR1 SQVTM and CDR2 ANQGSEA. CDR3 length: 14 residues.

V and J are TRBV30 and TRBJ1-2; TRBD1 might be the D (5 bases). This CDR3 has 12 residues. Germline-derived CDR1 and CDR2 are GTSNPN and SVGIG (reference sequence). Trimming pared 2 bases from V and 4 bases from J, leaving 8 bases between. CDR3 protein: CAWSQGLYGYTF. The DNA of the CDR3 is TGTGCCTGGAGTCAGGGTCTCTATGGCTACACCTTC.

The chain uses TRBV9 and TRBJ1-1, with unresolved D. The V gene's germline CDR1 is SGDLS and CDR2 YYNGEE. CDR3 size: 13 residues. Between the trimmed V and J ends, which lost 3 bases and 1 base, there was a span of 7 bases. CDR3 amino acids: CASSEHTNTEAFF. The CDR3 DNA follows: TGTGCCAGCAGCGAGCATACGAACACTGAAGCTTTCTTT.

The rearrangement uses TRBV5-4 and TRBJ2-1, with a possible D match to TRBD1 (6 bases). This CDR3 region has 13 residues. Germline V gene lookup returns CDR1 SGHNT and CDR2 YYREEE (reference sequence). The V gene lost 0 bases and the J gene lost 12 bases, with 13 bases spanning the gap. The CDR3 nucleotides read TGTGCCAGCAGCTTGGCTCAGGGGCATAGGCAGTTCTTC. It is translated as CASSLAQGHRQFF.

The J gene is TRBJ1-6, the V gene TRBV19; 11 bases align to TRBD1. The germline CDR1 and CDR2 sequences are LNHDA and SQIVND (reference sequence). V shed 3 bases and J 7 bases; nucleotides not matched to a gene: 11. This CDR3 is 18 amino acids long. The DNA of the CDR3 is TGTGCCAGTAGTATCGGGACAGGGGGTCATTCGATAAATTCACCCCTCCACTTT. Translating gives CASSIGTGGHSINSPLHF.

The rearrangement uses TRBV4-1 and TRBJ1-6, with D perhaps matching TRBD1 (5 bases). V lost 3 bases, J lost 10 bases, and 22 bases lay in between. Germline V lookup: CDR1 MGHRA, CDR2 YSYEKL. The CDR3 is 17 amino acids. As DNA, the CDR3 is TGCGCCAGCAGCCAGACAGACATGGGGCTCAGTAAATCACCCCTCCACTTT. Its protein product is CASSQTDMGLSKSPLHF.

The chain uses TRBV7-2 and TRBJ2-1; possible D gene TRBD2, 6 bases. The V and J ends lost 5 bases and 9 bases respectively, with 11 bases between them. CDR1 is SGHTA, CDR2 FQGNSA, per germline. The length of the CDR3 is 12 residues. The CDR3 loop reads CASSRDSPEQFF. The DNA for the CDR3 is TGTGCCAGCAGCCGGGACTCACCTGAGCAGTTCTTC.

The chain carries TRBV6-5 and TRBJ2-7; 11 bases are a match to TRBD1. J gave up 12 bases and V 0 bases, and 7 bases lay outside the gene matches. Germline lookup yields CDR1 MNHEY and CDR2 SVGAGI. This CDR3 is built from 14 residues. CDR3: CASSYSGQGELAYF. DNA for the CDR3: TGTGCCAGCAGTTACTCGGGACAGGGGGAATTGGCGTACTTC.

V is TRBV7-8 and J is TRBJ2-3, with D possibly matching TRBD2 (6 bases). Germline values: CDR1 SGHVS, CDR2 FQNEAQ. Trimming cost V 6 bases and J 4 bases, with 8 bases left between them. The CDR3 is made up of 12 amino acids. CDR3 in DNA: TGTGCCAGCAGAACGGGAGCAGATACGCAGTATTTT. Encoded protein: CASRTGADTQYF.

The chain joins TRBV29-1 to TRBJ1-1; TRBD1 is a possible D gene (6 bases). V lost 0 bases to trimming and J lost 4 bases, with 18 bases between them. This CDR3 comprises 16 residues. Germline V gives CDR1 SQVTM, CDR2 ANQGSEA. The CDR3 reads CSVEDGGARLSTEAFF. CDR3 nucleotide sequence: TGCAGCGTTGAAGATGGGGGGGCACGTCTCAGCACTGAAGCTTTCTTT. The complete variable domain, with remaining parts taken from reference TRBV29-1 and TRBJ1-1, reads SAVISQKPSRDICQRGTSLTIQCQVDSQVTMMFWYRQQPGQSLTLIATANQGSEATYESGFVIDKFPISRPNLTFSTLTVSNMSPEDSSIYLCSVEDGGARLSTEAFFGQGTRLTVV.

The CDR3 protein is CASSLDREIGYTF. The CDR3 DNA reads TGTGCCAGCAGCTTAGACAGGGAAATAGGCTACACCTTC. The chain links TRBV7-9 to TRBJ1-2; D may be TRBD1 (6 bases). Germline loops: CDR1 SEHNR, CDR2 FQNEAQ (reference sequence). CDR3 length: 13 amino acids. With 1 base removed from V and 8 bases from J, the gap between germline ends came to 11 bases.

This chain uses TRBV4-3 with TRBJ2-7, with TRBD1 matching 11 bases. V shed 4 bases, J shed 3 bases, and the junction held 8 bases outside the gene matches. Germline lookup yields CDR1 LGHNA and CDR2 YSLEER. The CDR3 spans 16 residues. CDR3 nucleotide sequence: TGCGCCAGCAGCCGCTCCGGGACAGGGGGTATCTACGAGCAGTACTTC. Its translation: CASSRSGTGGIYEQYF.

This chain uses TRBV29-1 with TRBJ1-1; tentative D call: TRBD1 (6 bases). In germline, CDR1 is SQVTM, CDR2 ANQGSEA. Trimming shortened V by 6 bases and J by 7 bases, and 12 bases separated the two germline ends. The length of the CDR3 is 11 residues. CDR3 nucleotides: TGCAGCGTGAGTACAGGGTTTGAAGCTTTCTTT. Its protein is CSVSTGFEAFF.

The V call is TRBV19, the J call TRBJ1-4; the D is unclear. Germline lookup yields CDR1 LNHDA and CDR2 SQIVND (reference sequence). Deletions cut 5 bases from V and 10 bases from J, with 20 bases between. The length of the CDR3 is 15 residues. For the CDR3, the DNA is TGTGCCAGTAGTGATCCGCCAGTCAAGAGCGGAAAACTGTTTTTT. Its protein is CASSDPPVKSGKLFF.

The chain employs TRBV29-1 and TRBJ1-4; D not resolved. V lost 4 bases, J lost 8 bases, and 14 bases lay in between. Germline V lookup: CDR1 SQVTM, CDR2 ANQGSEA. The CDR3 runs to 13 residues. The DNA for the CDR3 is TGCAGCGTTGCGCGCCCGGGAGAAGAAAAACTGTTTTTT. Its translation: CSVARPGEEKLFF.

The V and J genes are TRBV5-1 and TRBJ1-5; a weak D match, TRBD1 (5 bases). Germline V gene sequence: CDR1 SGHRS, CDR2 YFSETQ. CDR3 size: 14 residues. V lost 2 bases, J lost 7 bases, and 13 bases lay in between. Here the CDR3 reads CASSFEAGRQPQHF. As DNA, the CDR3 is TGCGCCAGCAGCTTCGAGGCAGGGAGGCAGCCCCAGCATTTT.

The CDR3 DNA sequence: TGTGCCATCAGTGAGGGCCAAGGGGGCCCCTACGAGCAGTACTTC. It is translated as CAISEGQGGPYEQYF. The genes are TRBV10-3 and TRBJ2-7; 7 nucleotides match TRBD1. The CDR3 is made up of 15 amino acids. The germline CDR1 and CDR2 sequences are ENHRY and SYGVKD. Trimming removed 2 bases from V and 2 bases from J; junction bases left unmatched: 6.

The count of this clone is one. The chain is built from TRBV6-5 and TRBJ1-1; possible D gene TRBD1, 5 bases. Per the germline V gene, CDR1 is MNHEY and CDR2 is SVGAGI. CDR3 length: 14 amino acids. V lost 2 bases and J 4 bases, leaving 11 bases between the germline ends. The CDR3 reads CASSYGDGATEAFF. The CDR3 DNA follows: TGTGCCAGCAGTTACGGGGATGGGGCCACTGAAGCTTTCTTT.

The chain links TRBV13 to TRBJ1-4; 7 bases agree with TRBD1. The CDR3 consists of 15 residues. CDR1 and CDR2 (germline): PRHDT, FYEKMQ (reference sequence). Trimming cost V 0 bases and J 8 bases; bases outside gene matches: 6. CDR3 residues: CASSLGQGIKEKLFF. The CDR3 region has the DNA TGTGCCAGCAGCTTAGGACAGGGGATTAAAGAAAAACTGTTTTTT.

This chain connects TRBV7-2 to TRBJ1-2; D is possibly TRBD1 (5 bases). The germline CDR1 and CDR2 sequences are SGHTA and FQGNSA. CDR3 length: 14 amino acids. Trimming removed 5 bases from V and 4 bases from J, with 14 bases in between. This CDR3 is CASSPRVGGYGYTF. The CDR3 DNA reads as TGTGCCAGCAGCCCCAGGGTGGGTGGCTATGGCTACACCTTC.

The chain links TRBV10-3 to TRBJ1-3, with a tentative D call TRBD1 (6 bases). Trimming took 6 bases from V and 4 from J, leaving 13 bases between them. CDR3 size: 14 residues. Germline V lookup: CDR1 ENHRY, CDR2 SYGVKD. The CDR3 coding sequence is TGTGCCATCAGGATCGACAGGACCGGAAACACCATATATTTT. Translation gives CAIRIDRTGNTIYF.

This rearrangement joins TRBV6-4 to TRBJ2-2, with 12 bases matching TRBD2. CDR3 size: 17 residues. V shed 4 bases and J 7 bases; nucleotides not matched to a gene: 10. The germline CDR1 and CDR2 sequences are MRHNA and SNTAGT. CDR3 amino acids: CASSAASGGADIGELFF. The CDR3 coding sequence is TGTGCCAGCAGTGCGGCTAGCGGGGGGGCCGATATCGGGGAGCTGTTTTTT.

This clone appeared a few times. The chain uses TRBV6-5 and TRBJ1-5; 7 bases align to TRBD1. Germline trimming cut 6 bases from V and 0 bases from J; bases unmatched to any gene: 5. CDR1 is MNHEY and CDR2 is SVGAGI in the germline V gene. The CDR3 runs 15 residues. The CDR3: CASSRTGDSNQPQHF. CDR3 coding DNA: TGTGCCAGCAGCCGAACAGGGGATAGCAATCAGCCCCAGCATTTT.

V usage is TRBV11-1 and J usage is TRBJ1-4; D unclear. CDR1 is SGHAT, CDR2 FQDESV, per germline (reference sequence). This CDR3 is 13 amino acids long. V was pared by 3 bases and J by 8 bases, with 10 bases between. In nucleotides, the CDR3 is TGTGCCAGCAGCTTGACCTCGGAGGAAAAACTGTTTTTT. It translates to CASSLTSEEKLFF.

This rearrangement joins TRBV29-1 to TRBJ1-5; unclear D gene. Germline lookup yields CDR1 SQVTM and CDR2 ANQGSEA. Trimming cost V 7 bases and J 0 bases, with 4 bases left between them. The CDR3 sequence is 11 residues long. The CDR3 DNA reads as TGCAGCGCAGGTAGCAATCAGCCCCAGCATTTT. Encoded protein: CSAGSNQPQHF.